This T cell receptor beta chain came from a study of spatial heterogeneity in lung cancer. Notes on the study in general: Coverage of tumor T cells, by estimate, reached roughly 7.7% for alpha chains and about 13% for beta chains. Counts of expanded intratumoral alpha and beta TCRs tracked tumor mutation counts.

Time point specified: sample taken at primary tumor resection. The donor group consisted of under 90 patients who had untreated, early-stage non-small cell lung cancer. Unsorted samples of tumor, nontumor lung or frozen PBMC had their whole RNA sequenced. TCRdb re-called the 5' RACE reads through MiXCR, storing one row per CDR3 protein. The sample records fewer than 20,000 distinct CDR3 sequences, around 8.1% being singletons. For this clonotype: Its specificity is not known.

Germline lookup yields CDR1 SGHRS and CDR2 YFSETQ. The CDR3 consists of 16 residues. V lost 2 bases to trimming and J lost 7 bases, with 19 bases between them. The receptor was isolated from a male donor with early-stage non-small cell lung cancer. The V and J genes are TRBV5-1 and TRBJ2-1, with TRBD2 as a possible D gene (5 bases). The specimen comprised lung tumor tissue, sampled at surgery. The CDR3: CASSFSSSYGNNEQFF. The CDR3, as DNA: TGCGCCAGCAGCTTCTCGTCAAGTTACGGGAATAATGAGCAGTTCTTC.